Shown below are 22 T cell receptor beta chains from a single sample sequenced in a study of naive and memory T cell subsets. An equimolar mix of two oligonucleotides served as the beta constant-region primer for TRBC1 and TRBC2. Nested alpha and beta constant-region primers with the SP2 primer drove four PCR rounds on ligated cDNA. TCRdb itself ran the UMI-ligation and nested PCR reads through MiXCR, one entry per CDR3 protein. This sample has about 120,000 distinct CDR3 sequences, with 35% to 45% found just once. The sample consisted of central memory CD4+ T cells from blood. These receptors were taken from a human donor in good health.

This clonotype turned up a few times. This chain joins TRBV24-1 and TRBJ1-5; tentative D call: TRBD1 (5 bases). CDR3 size: 15 residues. Germline CDR1 KGHDR, CDR2 SFDVKD. The ends were cut back, 4 bases at V and 9 bases at J, with 18 bases in the middle. This CDR3 is CATSDARPGNGPQHF. The CDR3 coding sequence is TGTGCCACCAGTGACGCCCGCCCAGGGAATGGGCCCCAGCATTTT.

A note on this clonotype: A much larger clonotype is one base distant, so this may be a read error. V and J are TRBV27 and TRBJ2-7, with unresolved D. The germline gives CDR1 MNHEY, CDR2 SMNVEV (reference sequence). V lost 4 bases and J lost 1, with 5 bases in between. The CDR3 is 12 residues long. The CDR3 loop is CASSSGSYEQYF. Here the CDR3 DNA reads TGTGCCAGCAGTTCGGGTTCCTACGAGCAGTACTTC.

In this sample, this clonotype turned up a few times. The gene calls are TRBV28 and TRBJ2-1; D tentatively fits TRBD1 or TRBD2 (5 bases each). In germline, CDR1 is MDHEN, CDR2 SYDVKM. This CDR3 is 14 amino acids long. The V end was cut by 7 bases, the J end by 6 bases, with 16 bases between. This CDR3 is CASKDFSGTNEQFF. In DNA, the CDR3 is TGTGCCAGCAAGGACTTTTCAGGGACCAATGAGCAGTTCTTC.

The CDR3 nucleotides read TGCGCCAGCACGACTAGCGGCTACAATGAGCAGTTCTTC. Protein: CASTTSGYNEQFF. This rearrangement joins TRBV5-1 to TRBJ2-1; 9 bases map to TRBD2. CDR1 and CDR2 from the germline V gene are SGHRS and YFSETQ. The CDR3 loop spans 13 amino acids. V lost 6 bases to trimming and J lost 3 bases; unmatched junction nucleotides: 1.

In its sample, this clonotype was seen a few times. V usage is TRBV6-1 and J usage is TRBJ2-1, with D perhaps matching TRBD2 (6 bases). Looked up from germline, CDR1 is MNHNS and CDR2 is SASEGT. The CDR3 length is 15 residues. Trimming pared 6 bases from V and 5 bases from J, leaving 17 bases between. CDR3 loop: CASRSVGGGHNEQFF. The CDR3 DNA reads TGTGCCAGCAGGTCCGTCGGGGGTGGGCACAATGAGCAGTTCTTC.

The chain recombines TRBV7-2 with TRBJ2-2; D not certain. Deletions cut 6 bases from V and 6 bases from J, with 8 bases between. The CDR3 spans 12 residues. CDR1 and CDR2 (germline): SGHTA, FQGNSA. The CDR3 region is CASRRYPGELFF. The CDR3 nucleotides are TGTGCCAGCAGGCGGTATCCCGGGGAGCTGTTTTTT.

V gene TRBV19 combines with J gene TRBJ1-5; D not certain. Trimming shortened V by 4 bases and J by 4 bases, and 11 bases separated the two germline ends. The CDR3 length is 14 residues. CDR1 and CDR2 (germline): LNHDA, SQIVND (reference sequence). The DNA for the CDR3 is TGTGCCAGTAGTACAGAAGGGAAGAATCAGCCCCAGCATTTT. Its protein product is CASSTEGKNQPQHF.

The CDR3: CARGDRETYEQYF. The CDR3 DNA reads TGTGCCAGGGGGGACAGGGAAACCTACGAGCAGTACTTC. This chain uses TRBV12-3 or TRBV12-4 with TRBJ2-7; 9 bases fit TRBD1. V dropped 9 bases and J dropped 2; count of bases not matched to a gene: 5. The CDR3 totals 13 residues.

In its sample, this clonotype was seen a few times. The gene calls are TRBV25-1 and TRBJ1-2; D perhaps matches TRBD1 (5 bases). Trimming stripped 6 bases from V and 4 bases from J, with 12 bases between. The germline gives CDR1 MGHDK, CDR2 SYGVNS. This CDR3 comprises 13 residues. CDR3 sequence: CASSPRTPYGYTF. CDR3 bases: TGTGCCAGCAGCCCCAGGACACCCTATGGCTACACCTTC.

The rearrangement joins TRBV3-1 to TRBJ2-1, with TRBD1 matching over 8 bases. V lost 4 bases to trimming and J lost 7 bases; unmatched junction nucleotides: 6. The V gene's germline CDR1 is LGHDT and CDR2 YNNKEL (reference sequence). The CDR3 extends over 14 amino acids. The DNA of the CDR3 is TGTGCCAGCAGCCCTATAACAGGGGGGAATGAGCAGTTCTTC. Translation gives CASSPITGGNEQFF.

The chain has TRBV12-5 and TRBJ2-1; 7 nucleotides align to TRBD2. V gave up 3 bases and J gave up 1 base; unmatched junction bases: 6. This CDR3 spans 16 amino acids. Germline CDR1 LGHNT, CDR2 FRNRAP. CDR3 nucleotide sequence: TGTGCTAGTGGTTTAGGGCCGGGAGGATCCTACAATGAGCAGTTCTTC. Translated: CASGLGPGGSYNEQFF.

The rearrangement joins TRBV6-5 to TRBJ1-2; a weak D match, TRBD1 (5 bases). The CDR3 is 17 amino acids. Germline CDR1 is MNHEY and CDR2 is SVGAGI. V gave up 7 bases and J gave up 3 bases, with 24 bases separating them. CDR3 bases: TGTGCCAGCAACGGAAGTCCGGGGCCGAAGAGGGACTATGGCTACACCTTC. Translating it yields CASNGSPGPKRDYGYTF.

J is TRBJ2-1 and V is TRBV20-1; 7 positions agree with TRBD2. J gave up 1 base and V 0 bases, and 6 bases lay outside the gene matches. The CDR3 covers 16 residues. CDR1 and CDR2 (germline): DFQATT, SNEGSKA (reference sequence). CDR3 DNA: TGCAGTGCTAGAGATGGACTAGAGGCATCCTACAATGAGCAGTTCTTC. This gives the protein CSARDGLEASYNEQFF.

On this clonotype itself: Germline is not matched at one junction end, which may reflect a read error. The chain has TRBV7-7 and TRBJ2-5, with 7 bases fitting TRBD1. The CDR3 runs 15 residues. The germline V gene has CDR1 SSHAT and CDR2 FNYEAQ (reference sequence). The CDR3 nucleotides are TGTGCTAGCAGCCCTAGAGTACAGGGGATTGAGACCCAGTACTTC. It encodes CASSPRVQGIETQYF.

For the CDR3, the DNA is TGTGCCAGCCGCCCCGACCCTAATCAGCCCCAGCATTTT. Its protein product is CASRPDPNQPQHF. This chain joins TRBV28 and TRBJ1-5, with D unclear. The germline V gene has CDR1 MDHEN and CDR2 SYDVKM. Trimming shortened V by 8 bases and J by 4 bases, and 12 bases separated the two germline ends. The CDR3 runs to 13 residues.

This clonotype turned up a few times. The rearrangement links TRBV20-1 to TRBJ2-5, with 10 bases aligning to TRBD2. The CDR3 is 13 residues long. The trim removed 7 bases at V and 3 bases at J, leaving 5 bases unmatched. Germline V gene sequence: CDR1 DFQATT, CDR2 SNEGSKA (reference sequence). The CDR3 spells CSVSLAGKETQYF. CDR3 DNA: TGCAGTGTCTCACTAGCGGGAAAAGAGACCCAGTACTTC.

This chain links TRBV27 with TRBJ2-7; 10 bases agree with TRBD2. CDR3 size: 17 residues. V gave up 2 bases and J gave up 4 bases; unmatched junction bases: 11. Germline lookup yields CDR1 MNHEY and CDR2 SMNVEV (reference sequence). The CDR3 loop reads CASSLVTSGIRRYEQYF. The CDR3 nucleotides are TGTGCCAGCAGTTTAGTTACTAGCGGGATCCGACGGTACGAGCAGTACTTC.

This clonotype was counted between two and nine times. The chain couples TRBV5-4 to TRBJ2-5; D possibly corresponds to TRBD2 (6 bases). V gave up 0 bases and J gave up 5 bases, with 14 bases separating them. Germline V gene sequence: CDR1 SGHNT, CDR2 YYREEE (reference sequence). This CDR3 is 15 amino acids long. CDR3 sequence reads: CASSLDTGVRETQYF. CDR3 nucleotides: TGTGCCAGCAGCTTGGATACGGGAGTGCGTGAGACCCAGTACTTC.

This clonotype was counted a single time. The chain uses TRBV30 and TRBJ2-7; 11 bases are shared with TRBD1. V trimming: 3 bases; J trimming: 4 bases; junction bases outside the gene matches: 8. Germline-derived CDR1 and CDR2 are GTSNPN and SVGIG (reference sequence). This CDR3 contains 15 residues. CDR3: CAWSPVGQGAYEQYF. DNA of the CDR3: TGTGCCTGGAGCCCCGTAGGACAGGGGGCGTACGAGCAGTACTTC.

CDR3 loop: CASSGGQGAGFKTQYF. The CDR3 DNA follows: TGTGCCAGCAGTGGGGGCCAGGGGGCGGGATTTAAGACCCAGTACTTC. The rearrangement uses TRBV6-1 and TRBJ2-5; 8 bases are a match to TRBD1. The CDR3 extends over 16 amino acids. Losses at the gene ends were 4 bases for V and 6 bases for J; bases not matched to a gene: 13. The germline V gene encodes CDR1 MNHNS and CDR2 SASEGT.

This sequence joins TRBV30 and TRBJ2-7; possible D gene TRBD2, 6 bases. Per the germline V gene, CDR1 is GTSNPN and CDR2 is SVGIG (reference sequence). The V and J ends lost 8 bases and 2 bases respectively, with 13 bases between them. CDR3 length equals 12 residues. The CDR3 coding sequence is TGTGCCGGCCGGGACTCAACCTACGAGCAGTACTTC. Encoded protein: CAGRDSTYEQYF.

The sample holds a few counts of this clonotype. The chain links TRBV6-6 to TRBJ1-4; tentatively, D is TRBD1 (5 bases). V lost 7 bases and J lost 6, with 18 bases in between. Looked up from germline, CDR1 is MNHNY and CDR2 is SVGAGI (reference sequence). This CDR3 spans 15 amino acids. CDR3 loop: CASNTGGVNDEKLFF. The DNA of the CDR3 is TGTGCCAGCAACACGGGGGGGGTAAACGATGAAAAACTGTTTTTT.